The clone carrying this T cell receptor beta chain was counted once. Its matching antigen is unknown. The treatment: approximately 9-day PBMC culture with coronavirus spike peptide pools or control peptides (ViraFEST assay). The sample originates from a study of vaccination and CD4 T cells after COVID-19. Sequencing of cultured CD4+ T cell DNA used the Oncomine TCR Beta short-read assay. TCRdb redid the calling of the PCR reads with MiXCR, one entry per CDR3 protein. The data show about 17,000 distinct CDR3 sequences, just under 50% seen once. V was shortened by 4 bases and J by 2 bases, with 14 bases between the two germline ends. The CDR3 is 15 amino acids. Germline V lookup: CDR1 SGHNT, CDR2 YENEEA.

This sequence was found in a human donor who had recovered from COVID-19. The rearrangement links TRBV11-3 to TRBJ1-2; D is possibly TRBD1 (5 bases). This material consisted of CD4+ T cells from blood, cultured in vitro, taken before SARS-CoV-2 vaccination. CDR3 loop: CASSSEGRTNYGYTF. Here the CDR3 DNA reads TGTGCCAGCAGCTCGGAGGGACGGACCAACTATGGCTACACCTTC.